A single T cell receptor beta chain is shown here with its context. This clone was counted once. Its recognized antigen is unknown. Nothing much larger sits one base from this clone, and base qualities are not available. This specimen belongs to a study of blood T cell repertoires in COVID-19 (TCRdb year 2020). Broadly, across the study: Collaborator samples came from the United States, Italy and Spain and covered acute and convalescent phases of COVID-19. The repertoires were made available in a free public database intended to serve as a resource for research on the immune response to SARS-CoV-2. A de-identified subject ID, COVID-19 status, age in years and sex were almost always included in the sample metadata. Deeply sampled blood TCRbeta repertoires from subjects exposed to, actively infected with, or recovered from COVID-19 were included in the dataset. Where HLA class I and class II types were available, the types were taken from metadata supplied by the sample provider, not from assay-based typing. Samples came from the ongoing ImmuneRACE study (first 160 participants) plus 1,254 subjects from 6 global collaborators. The material from the prospective study consisted of cDNA or gDNA derived from T cells, B-cell-depleted T cells, or PBMCs.

TCRbeta CDR3 regions were amplified from genomic DNA using the immunoSEQ Assay, a bias-controlled multiplex PCR. The paper's data handling went like this. Nucleated cell counts per sample were estimated from amplification of reference gene primers within the assay. To quantify the absolute abundance of each unique TCRbeta CDR3 rearrangement, sequence reads were collapsed and filtered. For each sample, productive Simpson clonality was calculated by taking the square root of Simpson's diversity index across productive rearrangements. Not all clones reach the TCRdb copy of this immuneACCESS table, which keeps in-frame sequences only. Checked studies attribute under half of the gap to unresolved V genes and leave the rest unexplained. The D gene and trimming were derived from the DNA, and the V and J assignments and clone size from that table. The sample yields just over 250,000 clones; roughly 80% were counted once. Over 4% of the sample lies in the top ten.

The CDR3 covers 20 residues, taking in both the cysteine and the phenylalanine. CDR3 DNA only is kept here, 60 bases in frame from base 1. From a lookup of the germline V gene, CDR1 and CDR2 are MNHGY and SVAAGI. V loses 5 bases, J loses 0 bases, and the germline ends lie 26 bases apart. Points the paper makes about the study in general: The quantity of clinical and demographic metadata differed by source and by participant and was supplied without curation.

Participants in the prospective study were enrolled through a virtual design, were aged about 18 to 100 years, and lived in roughly 24 United States geographic areas. To assign participants to cohorts, the prospective study relied on clinical history that participants themselves reported in a screening survey and a study questionnaire. In the prospective study, whole blood, serum and a nasopharyngeal or oropharyngeal swab were collected from each participant by mobile phlebotomists. Participants in the prospective study had the option to provide additional blood draws and questionnaires over a roughly two-month period. Before DNA extraction, prospective study blood samples were shipped either frozen or at room temperature.

The chain is encoded by TRBV6-9 joined to TRBJ1-3; the D gene is perhaps TRBD1, on 5 matching bases. This TCR came from a man younger than 45 with acute COVID-19. The sequenced sample consisted of PBMCs or T cells enriched from blood (not recorded which). The encoded CDR3 is CASSPPLEPGLTVSGNTIYF. The sequenced DNA: TGTGCCAGCAGTCCCCCTTTAGAACCGGGACTCACAGTCTCTGGAAACACCATATATTTT.